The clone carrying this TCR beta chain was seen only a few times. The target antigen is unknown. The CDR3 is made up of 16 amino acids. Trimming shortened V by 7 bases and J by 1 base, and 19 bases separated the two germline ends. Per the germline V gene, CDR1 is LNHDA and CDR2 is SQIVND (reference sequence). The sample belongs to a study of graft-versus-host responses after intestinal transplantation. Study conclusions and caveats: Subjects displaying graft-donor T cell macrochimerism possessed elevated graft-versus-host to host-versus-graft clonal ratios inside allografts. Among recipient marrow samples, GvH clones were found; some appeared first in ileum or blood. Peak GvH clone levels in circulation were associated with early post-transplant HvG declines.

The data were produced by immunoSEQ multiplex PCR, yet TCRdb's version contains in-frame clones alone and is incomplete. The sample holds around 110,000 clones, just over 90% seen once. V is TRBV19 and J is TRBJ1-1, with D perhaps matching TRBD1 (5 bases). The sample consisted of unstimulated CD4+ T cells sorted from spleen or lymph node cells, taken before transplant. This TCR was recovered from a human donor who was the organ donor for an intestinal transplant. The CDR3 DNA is TGTGCCAGTACTTATAAAGGGACTCCAACGAACACTGAAGCTTTCTTT. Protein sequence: CASTYKGTPTNTEAFF.